Listed below are T cell receptor beta chains from one sample, sequenced in a study of blood T cell repertoires in COVID-19. Assay: immunoSEQ multiplex PCR; the TCRdb copy retains only in-frame clones and omits some. The data hold tens of thousands of clones, with around 80% observed a single time. The sample taken for sequencing was peripheral blood. The receptors come from a human donor in a cohort sampled during active COVID-19. Each CDR3 is given with its conserved first and last residue. The D gene is left open where the match is weak. For some rows the clone size is stated as once, few or many, or as a class when expanded; others skip it.

>TRBV19|14|.|TRBJ1-1|.
TGTGCCAGTAGCCTATCGACAGCGCACACTGAAGCTTTCTTT
CASSLSTAHTEAFF
>TRBV5-4|13|.|TRBJ2-7|.
TGTGCCAGCACCGCAACAGGGTCCTACGAGCAGTACTTC
CASTATGSYEQYF
>TRBV18|15|.|TRBJ1-2|.
TGTGCCAGCTCACCAGAACAGCTACAATATATCAGCTACACCTTC
CASSPEQLQYISYTF
>TRBV19|16|.|TRBJ1-4|TRBD1
TGTGCCAGTAGTAGCAGGGGGCGCGGAACTAATGAAAAACTGTTTTTT
CASSSRGRGTNEKLFF
>TRBV5-1|15|.|TRBJ2-1|TRBD2
TGCGCCAGCAGCCAGATTAGCGGGGCCTCCAATGAGCAGTTCTTC
CASSQISGASNEQFF
>TRBV5-6|15|.|TRBJ2-7|TRBD1
TGTGCCAGCAGCTTGTCGGGACAGGGCTCCTACGAGCAGTACTTC
CASSLSGQGSYEQYF
>TRBV2|14|.|TRBJ1-5|.
TGTGCCAGCGGGGGCCCTATCGCCAATCAGCCCCAGCATTTT
CASGGPIANQPQHF
>TRBV7-2|12|once|TRBJ2-2|.
TGTGCCAGCAGCGGAGGGTCCGGGGAGCTGTTTTTT
CASSGGSGELFF
>TRBV9|16|.|TRBJ1-3|TRBD1
TGTGCCAGCAGCGTACCAGACAGGGGTCCTGGAAACACCATATATTTT
CASSVPDRGPGNTIYF
>TRBV27|14|.|TRBJ1-3|TRBD1
TGTGCCAGCAGTGGGGACAGCTCTGGAAACACCATATATTTT
CASSGDSSGNTIYF
>TRBV2|12|.|TRBJ1-2|TRBD1
TGTGCCAGCAGTACAGGGGTGTCGGGCTACACCTTC
CASSTGVSGYTF
>TRBV5-1|13|.|TRBJ2-7|TRBD1
TGCGCCAGCAGTTCAGGGGGCCAGGAGAAGCAGTACTTC
CASSSGGQEKQYF
>TRBV9|16|.|TRBJ2-2|.
TGTGCCAGCAGCGTAGGCCTAGCTGCGAACACCGGGGAGCTGTTTTTT
CASSVGLAANTGELFF
>TRBV7-2|16|.|TRBJ2-3|TRBD2
TGTGCCAGCAGCTTAGAGTTCCAGGGCCCGGGGGGGACGCAGTATTTT
CASSLEFQGPGGTQYF
>TRBV6-6|15|.|TRBJ2-7|.
TGTGCCAGCAGTTACACCCAGGGGGGAACCTACGAGCAGTACTTC
CASSYTQGGTYEQYF
>TRBV6-2/TRBV6-3|11|.|TRBJ1-2|.
TGTGCCAGCAGTCCAAATCATGGCTACACCTTC
CASSPNHGYTF
>TRBV30|16|.|TRBJ2-1|TRBD1
TGTGCCTGGAGTGTCGGGACAGGGAGCTCCTACAATGAGCAGTTCTTC
CAWSVGTGSSYNEQFF
>TRBV7-3|13|.|TRBJ2-6|.
TGTGCCAGCAGCGATCAGGGGCCCAACGTCCTGACTTTC
CASSDQGPNVLTF
>TRBV18|12|.|TRBJ1-1|.
TGTGCCAGCTCACCACTCCAGGGCGAAGCTTTCTTT
CASSPLQGEAFF